This T cell receptor (beta chain) was sequenced in a study of cytomegalovirus exposure and HLA in healthy donors (dated by TCRdb to the late 2010s). Notes on the research overall: An earlier analysis of several hundred of the donors reported 276 Gb of sequence data and 100 million to 130 million unique TCR beta sequences from about 180 million T cells. A later analysis re-examined previously published TCR beta repertoires from roughly 650 donors and added high-resolution HLA genotyping to investigate patterns of TCR occurrence. All discovery cohort repertoires had been generated using a single sequencing platform. To predict cytomegalovirus infection status, the study brought together high-throughput TCR immunosequencing, statistical association of individual TCRs with disease status, and machine learning. The study profiled the T cell repertoires of 500 to 800 subjects by immunosequencing and related them to cytomegalovirus serostatus. Along with the roughly 670-subject first cohort, a separate validation cohort of over a hundred different subjects was used. The genetic ancestry cluster associated with self-reported Caucasian donors included around four fifths of the 350 to 500 genotyped donors. Donor age, sex, ethnicity and CMV serostatus were compiled together with the repertoire data. The aim of the study was to test whether cataloging public T cell receptors could identify signatures of past pathogen exposure. Typing coverage varied by locus: 629-630 donors for A, B, C, DRB1 and DQB1; about 520 for DQA1; approximately 610 for DPA1; under 490 for DPB1. Both class I and class II loci were covered by HLA typing, at four-digit resolution. Rather than using new phenotypic data, the later analysis identified candidate immune exposures from TCR beta sequences and from how often those sequences occurred across donors. In an earlier analysis of several hundred of the donors, high-throughput TCR beta sequencing was used to judge whether each TCR beta V gene segment behaved as functional or pseudogenic. Roughly 300 gigabases of sequencing data and tens of millions of unique TCR sequences were included in an early release covering around 650 HLA-typed donors. A later genetic analysis took genome-wide SNP genotypes for 398 of the 666 donors and used that subset as a discovery cohort. About five DR-DQ haplotypes were treated as single units for association and clustering because of strong linkage in the cohort. Among some 410 genotyped donors of the cohort, an average of approximately 200,000 unique TCR beta nucleotide sequences was sequenced per donor, of which roughly 18% were non-productive.

Note on this clone: This receptor's antigen is unknown. Base qualities are not provided; no much larger clone lies one nucleotide away.

The library was built by means of the immunoSEQ multiplex PCR assay. A mixture of 60 forward primers for TCR Vbeta segments and 13 reverse primers for TCR Jbeta segments was used in the multiplex PCR. The CDR3 region of rearranged TCR beta genes was amplified from genomic DNA by a multiplex PCR assay. Amplified TCR beta libraries were sequenced as 87-base-pair reads on the Illumina HiSeq System. The authors processed their data as follows. Across the 600 to 700 repertoires, a later analysis counted roughly 84 million unique TCR beta chains, 9 million to 14 million of which were shared by at least two donors. Raw reads were error-corrected and collapsed into unique sequences with a nearest-neighbor algorithm that merged closely related sequences to remove PCR and sequencing errors. CDR3 sequences were aligned to IMGT reference sequences to assign V, D and J gene segments. Each retained sequence needed at least a six-nucleotide match to both a V gene segment and a J gene segment. Rearrangements were classified as productive when the CDR3 lacked stop codons and remained in frame with V and J, and all other rearrangements were classified as non-productive. CDR3 was defined by IMGT convention, running from the second conserved V-encoded cysteine to the conserved J-encoded phenylalanine. In an earlier analysis of more than 550 of the donors, sequences lacking an unambiguous match to a single V gene segment were excluded. An earlier analysis of around 600 of the donors classified V segments as functional when productive rearrangements were above 56.7% and as segregating when the standard deviation between donors was above 5%. A statistical classification framework was developed to diagnose cytomegalovirus status using the catalog of TCR beta chain sequences. V and J gene assignment, in a later analysis, came from comparing TCR nucleotide sequences with IMGT/GENE-DB human TR gene sequences. A later analysis assigned CDR3 sequences and most-parsimonious VDJ recombination scenarios with the TCRdist pipeline. In a later analysis, each TCR beta chain was defined by its CDR3 amino acid sequence together with its V-gene family, and reads lacking a unique V-gene family were excluded. In a later analysis, fewer than 600 highly shared, low-generation-probability nucleotide sequences were removed to address suspected cross-contamination and a sequencing artifact. In a later analysis, a clonal expansion index for each public chain was calculated from normalized within-repertoire ranks of inferred template counts. Generation probabilities in a later analysis came from a VDJ recombination model fitted to out-of-frame rearrangements, and those results were checked against IGoR. Hypergeometric tests were used in a later analysis to score TCR-TCR, TCR-HLA and TCR-CMV co-occurrence, with a repertoire-size bias correction applied to the TCR pairs. In a later analysis, false discovery rates were estimated by permuting HLA or CMV assignments 20 times. A later analysis grouped co-occurring TCRs with DBSCAN, adding TCRdist sequence similarity when clustering within HLA-allele-positive subsets. Repertoires with fewer than 30,000 or more than 120,000 public chains, plus five repertoires with anomalous nucleotide sharing, were excluded from co-occurrence clustering. In its TCRdb copy, this immuneACCESS table keeps in-frame sequences only and misses some clones. Where compared with another copy, unresolved V genes explain less than half of these, and the others have no known cause. V and J calls and clone size come straight from that table; D and trimming were deduced from the DNA. The sample profile shows some 190,000 clones; 75% to 85% of them were found once. The ten largest clones represent 2% to 3% of the sample.

The cohort was made up of about 610 healthy bone marrow donors. At the time of sampling, all cohort members were nominally healthy, though unrecorded immune exposures were likely present. The donor tested CMV seropositive, placing the donor among the approximately 290 seropositive members of the cohort. Each donor provided a peripheral blood sample, and peripheral blood mononuclear cells were used for TCR beta sequencing. Genomic DNA extraction from the blood cell samples was performed with the Qiagen DNeasy Blood Extraction Kit. Paper-wide results and their limitations: The study listed approximately 150 TCR beta chains as associated with cytomegalovirus. Compared with equally common non-associated chains, HLA-associated TCR beta chains in a later analysis were more clonally expanded and had lower generation probabilities. A later analysis found that most CMV-associated TCR beta chains appeared HLA-restricted, with HLA associations seemingly driven largely by CMV exposure. A further reported finding was that TCR beta sequences accurately predicted the HLA-A and HLA-B alleles for most subjects in the first cohort. The sequencing pipeline was judged likely to have produced a cluster of highly shared sequence variants as a technical artifact. The presence/absence analyses assumed that sequencing depth was roughly uniform across donors, and that assumption may not be true. The authors suggested that the approach could potentially be extended to other disease states and immunological phenotypes. Because HLA typing was missing for some donors at each locus, association tests included only the typed subset. Linkage disequilibrium might explain the correlated functional status among segregating V segments, but an unknown experimental factor could not be ruled out. CMV serostatus was the only immune exposure information available for the cohort. When HLA alleles, especially DR and DQ, strongly co-occurred, TCR associations were difficult to assign to individual alleles. Because counts were too low, around 18 rarely observed V segments, including chromosome 9 orphons, were left out of the earlier analysis of a few hundred of the donors. According to a later analysis, parvovirus B19, influenza, CMV and Epstein-Barr virus appeared linked to several top co-occurrence clusters. In a later genetic analysis, a missense DCLRE1C variant was associated with V-gene and J-gene trimming of TCR beta chains, and the association was replicated in an independent cohort. In both the original and validation cohorts, the classifier was reported to diagnose cytomegalovirus status with high specificity and sensitivity. Specific HLA alleles were associated with roughly 17,000 TCR beta sequences at a false discovery rate of 0.05 in a later analysis. While some public TCRs were present in many individuals, most TCR sequences turned up only very rarely across donors. In a later analysis, the rate of TCR association differed among HLA loci, with DRB1 alleles having the most associated TCRs and HLA-C alleles having the fewest. An earlier analysis of approximately 500 of the donors showed that most TCR beta V segments appeared in productive rearrangements either about 90% or about 30% of the time, which broadly matched IMGT annotations. Compared with the approximately 710-donor mean, donors in an Asian-associated ancestry cluster had fewer N-insertions in productive TCRs, according to a later genetic analysis. In vitro tests confirmed that a few of the cytomegalovirus-associated TCR beta chains recognize cytomegalovirus antigens. The 87-base-pair reads could not distinguish some IMGT-functional V segments, including TRBV6-2 and TRBV6-3, so those segments were excluded. Only TCR beta chains were sequenced in this cohort, and the absence of alpha or paired-chain data limited detectable features.

Inclusive of the bounding cysteine and phenylalanine, the CDR3 is 17 residues long. Of the read, only the CDR3 DNA is kept; its 51 bases are in frame from base 1. CDR1 and CDR2 are read off the germline V gene as SNHLY and FYNNEI. Compared with germline, V lacks 4 bases and J lacks 3 bases; bases without a gene match: 14. The TCR sequence derives from a woman in her thirties in good health and CMV-seropositive. The V and J segments used are TRBV2 and TRBJ2-5, and 7 bases in between align with TRBD2. Sequencing input: PBMCs. The CDR3 in this case is CASSAWGGFAFEETQYF. The DNA is TGTGCCAGCAGTGCGTGGGGAGGGTTTGCCTTCGAAGAGACCCAGTACTTC.